This is a list of T cell receptor beta chains from one sample in a study of PD-1 blockade in classical Hodgkin lymphoma. Data came from immunoSEQ multiplex PCR; TCRdb stores just in-frame clones and leaves some out. Of fewer than 3,500 clones detected, 80% appear once; the ten largest clones hold 15% to 20%. The sequencing input was CD8+ T cells from blood. These receptors originate from a human donor with classical Hodgkin lymphoma. The CDR3 runs from the conserved cysteine through the conserved F or W. The D gene is left open where the match is weak. Clone size is not always given. Where it is, it says once, few, many or a class for expanded clones.

size	V	D	J	DNA	CDR3
.	TRBV7-9	.	TRBJ2-1	TGTGCCAGCAGCGAGACAAGCTTTGCCTCCTACAATGAGCAGTTCTTC	CASSETSFASYNEQFF
.	TRBV19	.	TRBJ2-1	TGTGCCAGTAGTATCGGGTATTCAGGTGAGCAGTTCTTC	CASSIGYSGEQFF
.	TRBV7-9	.	TRBJ1-5	TGTGCCAGCAGCTTGGTCTATTCGCATTGGGGTCAGCCCCAGCATTTT	CASSLVYSHWGQPQHF
.	TRBV9	.	TRBJ2-1	TGTGCCAGCAGCCCTCGGGGCACCGGTTATTCCGGGGATGAGCAGTTCTTC	CASSPRGTGYSGDEQFF
.	TRBV6-4	.	TRBJ2-3	TGTGCCAGCAGTGACAGGGGACCCACAGATACGCAGTATTTT	CASSDRGPTDTQYF
.	TRBV6-5	.	TRBJ2-7	TGTGCCAGCGGCAACGAATTTTACGAGCAGTACTTC	CASGNEFYEQYF
few	TRBV11-2	.	TRBJ2-1	TGTGCCAGCAGCTTAGTCGATGAGCAGTTCTTC	CASSLVDEQFF
.	TRBV11-3	TRBD2	TRBJ2-1	TGTGCCAGCAGCTTAGATGGGACTAGCGCTTACAATGAGCAGTTCTTC	CASSLDGTSAYNEQFF
.	TRBV2	.	TRBJ2-2	TGTGCCAGCTTTGGGGGAGAAGGGAGAAGGCTGTTTTTT	CASFGGEGRRLFF
.	TRBV15	TRBD2	TRBJ2-1	TGTGCCACCAGCAATGGCGGGAGGGCCTTGTACAATGAGCAGTTCTTC	CATSNGGRALYNEQFF
.	TRBV28	.	TRBJ2-1	TGTGCCAGCAGTTTAGCACAGACTGAGCAGTTCTTC	CASSLAQTEQFF
few	TRBV5-6	.	TRBJ1-4	TGTGCCAGCAGCTCTCAGGGCACTAATGAAAAACTGTTTTTT	CASSSQGTNEKLFF
.	TRBV6-5	.	TRBJ2-1	TGTGCCAGCGGTACATACAATGAGCAGTTCTTC	CASGTYNEQFF
.	TRBV9	.	TRBJ1-1	TGTGCCAGCAGCCCCCCAGCGTCGGGAGGGACTGAAGCTTTCTTT	CASSPPASGGTEAFF
.	TRBV7-9	.	TRBJ1-1	TGTGCCAGCAGCCTCGTGGGGGCCACTGAAGCTTTCTTT	CASSLVGATEAFF
.	TRBV10-2	TRBD1	TRBJ2-2	TGCGCCAGCAGGAGACAGGGGGCCGGGGAGCTGTTTTTT	CASRRQGAGELFF
.	TRBV19	TRBD1	TRBJ2-5	TGTGCCAGTAGTATAGAGGGACCGGGACAGTACCAAGAGACCCAGTACTTC	CASSIEGPGQYQETQYF
.	TRBV7-9	.	TRBJ2-7	TGTGCCAGCAGCTTAGCGCGGGACAAAGGCTCCTACGAGCAGTACTTC	CASSLARDKGSYEQYF
once	TRBV6-5	.	TRBJ2-3	TGTGCCAGCAGTTACACGGGAGTGGGTACAGATACGCAGTATTTT	CASSYTGVGTDTQYF
.	TRBV13	.	TRBJ1-2	TGTGCCAGCAGTCTCGGAGGGGGTAACTATGGCTACACCTTC	CASSLGGGNYGYTF
once	TRBV27	.	TRBJ2-3	TGTGCCAGCAGTTTGGGCTCCACAGATACGCAGTATTTT	CASSLGSTDTQYF
.	TRBV4-3	.	TRBJ1-1	TGCGCCAGCAGCCAGGGGCACCGAGGCACTGAAGCTTTCTTT	CASSQGHRGTEAFF
.	TRBV11-3	.	TRBJ2-3	TGTGCCAGCAGCATGGGGGACGGATCCACAGATACGCAGTATTTT	CASSMGDGSTDTQYF
.	TRBV4-3	.	TRBJ2-2	TGCGCCAGCAGCCAAGCGACTGGGGCAGCCACCGGGGAGCTGTTTTTT	CASSQATGAATGELFF
.	TRBV30	.	TRBJ1-2	TGTGCCTGGAGTGTCTCCCTGGGAAACTATGGCTACACCTTC	CAWSVSLGNYGYTF
.	TRBV7-8	.	TRBJ1-1	TGTGCCAGCAGCTTAGGGATGCCCATGAACACTGAAGCTTTCTTT	CASSLGMPMNTEAFF
.	TRBV6-6	.	TRBJ1-2	TGTGCCAGCAGTTACTCGAGTCAGGGGAGTAGCTACACCTTC	CASSYSSQGSSYTF
.	TRBV14	.	TRBJ2-5	TGTGCCAGCAGCCAAGTAAAGTGGCAGTACTTC	CASSQVKWQYF
.	TRBV4-3	.	TRBJ2-3	TGCGCCAGCAGCCCAGACGGGATTAGCACAGATACGCAGTATTTT	CASSPDGISTDTQYF
.	TRBV25-1	.	TRBJ2-2	TGTGCCAGCAGTGAATTGTCAGGGTGGGGCACCGGGGAGCTGTTTTTT	CASSELSGWGTGELFF
.	TRBV27	TRBD1	TRBJ2-5	TGTGCCAGCAGTTTGGCCGGGACAGGGGGGCGGGAGACCCAGTACTTC	CASSLAGTGGRETQYF
.	TRBV28	.	TRBJ2-5	TGTGCCAGCAGCCCAGAGGACGAGACCCAGTACTTC	CASSPEDETQYF
.	TRBV28	.	TRBJ2-7	TGTGCCAGCAGTTTCCGGGGGGCACAAGAGCAGTACTTC	CASSFRGAQEQYF
.	TRBV9	.	TRBJ2-7	TGTGCCAGCAGCGTAGGATCGGGACCCTACGAGCAGTACTTC	CASSVGSGPYEQYF
.	TRBV4-1	TRBD2	TRBJ2-1	TGTGCCAGCAGGCCTAGCGGGAGCTCCAATGAGCAGTTCTTC	CASRPSGSSNEQFF
.	TRBV7-2	.	TRBJ2-7	TGTGCCAGCAGCTTACTCTATATCGGCGGCTACGAGCAGTACTTC	CASSLLYIGGYEQYF